The 25 T cell receptor beta chains reported below all come from one sample, sequenced in a study of Graves' ophthalmopathy and Graves' hyperthyroidism. Amplifying from RNA transcripts, the study obtained TCR beta CDR3 regions. The authors performed first-round RT-PCR with HTBI primers and then a second-round multiplex PCR. Via MiXCR, TCRdb re-called the multiplex PCR reads, giving one row per CDR3 protein. The sample lists 900,000 to 1,200,000 distinct CDR3 sequences, about 38% occurring once. Material: peripheral blood or thyroid tissue (not recorded which). These receptors came from an adult man with Graves' hyperthyroidism.

This clonotype was seen a handful of times. The V call is TRBV19, the J call TRBJ2-5, with D uncertain. Germline assignment: CDR1 LNHDA and CDR2 SQIVND (reference sequence). V was cut by 1 base and J by 5 bases, with 11 bases left in between. The CDR3 is made up of 14 amino acids. CDR3 loop: CASSIAPGSETQYF. CDR3 sequence (DNA): TGTGCCAGTAGTATAGCCCCCGGGTCCGAGACCCAGTACTTC.

The chain uses TRBV10-3 and TRBJ2-7; no clear D gene. The CDR3 is 13 residues long. From germline, CDR1 is ENHRY and CDR2 SYGVKD. V was trimmed by 10 bases and J by 3 bases, leaving 16 bases between them. The CDR3 DNA sequence: TGTGCCAGCAGAGAAGGAACCCACTACGAGCAGTACTTC. It translates to CASREGTHYEQYF.

The table lists this clonotype with a count of one. A single base separates this from a much larger clone, so it may be a read error. The chain combines TRBV7-6 with TRBJ1-4; D is ambiguous. CDR1 SGHVS and CDR2 FNYEAQ come from the germline V gene. With 5 bases removed from V and 8 bases from J, the gap between germline ends came to 9 bases. The CDR3 spans 12 residues. CDR3 amino acids: CASSDMREKLFF. For the CDR3, the DNA is TGTGCCAGCAGCGATATGAGGGAAAAACTGTTTTTT.

For this clonotype: This may come from a read error, since a much larger clone is one base off. This rearrangement joins TRBV2 to TRBJ1-4, with D possibly matching TRBD1 (5 bases). In germline, CDR1 is SNHLY, CDR2 FYNNEI. V dropped 4 bases and J dropped 2 bases, with 11 bases sitting between them. This CDR3 has 15 residues. In nucleotides, the CDR3 is TGTGCCAGCAGTGGAAGGGACGGGACTAATGAAAAACTGTTTTTT. This sequence encodes CASSGRDGTNEKLFF.

The chain combines TRBV29-1 with TRBJ1-2; the D gene is possibly TRBD1 (6 bases). Germline loops: CDR1 SQVTM, CDR2 ANQGSEA. This CDR3 has 13 residues. The V end was cut by 8 bases, the J end by 6 bases, with 19 bases between. The CDR3 spells CSSLVQGTDGYTF. In DNA, the CDR3 is TGCAGCTCACTCGTACAGGGTACTGATGGCTACACCTTC.

This clonotype was seen only a few times. J is TRBJ1-1 and V is TRBV19; D gene uncertain. The V gene's germline CDR1 is LNHDA and CDR2 SQIVND (reference sequence). The CDR3 covers 13 residues. V shed 3 bases and J shed 3 bases, with 8 bases lying between them. DNA for the CDR3: TGTGCCAGTAGTATCGGACCGGACACTGAAGCTTTCTTT. Protein: CASSIGPDTEAFF.

This clonotype has a count of ten or more. The chain carries TRBV20-1 and TRBJ1-1; 7 nucleotides match TRBD1. CDR3 size: 13 residues. Germline V gene lookup returns CDR1 DFQATT and CDR2 SNEGSKA (reference sequence). In DNA, the CDR3 is TGCAGCGCTGGGGACAGCTTGAACACTGAAGCTTTCTTT. Translation: CSAGDSLNTEAFF.

The chain links TRBV10-3 to TRBJ1-3; 7 bases line up with TRBD1. This CDR3 is built from 13 residues. Germline CDR1 is ENHRY and CDR2 is SYGVKD. The ends lost 6 bases at V and 4 bases at J; junction bases unmatched: 3. DNA for the CDR3: TGTGCCATCAGGGGACAGCGCGGAAACACCATATATTTT. Translating gives CAIRGQRGNTIYF.

This clonotype was seen ten or more times. J is TRBJ1-1 and V is TRBV7-8, with D perhaps TRBD1 (6 bases). Germline loops: CDR1 SGHVS, CDR2 FQNEAQ. The CDR3 is 15 residues long. V shed 5 bases and J shed 4 bases, with 17 bases lying between them. CDR3 in amino acids: CASSPSRGGFTEAFF. In DNA, the CDR3 is TGTGCCAGCAGCCCGAGTCGGGGGGGCTTCACTGAAGCTTTCTTT. Full variable domain (remainder filled in from reference TRBV7-8 and TRBJ1-1): GAGVSQSPRYKVAKRGQDVALRCDPISGHVSLFWYQQALGQGPEFLTYFQNEAQLDKSGLPSDRFFAERPEGSVSTLKIQRTQQEDSAVYLCASSPSRGGFTEAFFGQGTRLTVV.

This clonotype was seen a few times. This rearrangement joins TRBV6-5 to TRBJ1-2, with D unclear. The CDR3 is made up of 13 amino acids. Trimming shortened V by 2 bases and J by 8 bases, and 12 bases separated the two germline ends. The germline gives CDR1 MNHEY, CDR2 SVGAGI. This chain's CDR3 is CASSYRREQGYTF. As DNA, the CDR3 is TGTGCCAGCAGTTACCGCCGGGAGCAAGGCTACACCTTC.

This clonotype was observed many times. The J gene is TRBJ2-7, the V gene TRBV25-1; 9 nucleotides align to TRBD1. The CDR3 runs to 16 residues. With V trimmed by 8 bases and J by 5 bases, 16 bases remained unmatched. The germline CDR1 and CDR2 sequences are MGHDK and SYGVNS. Here the CDR3 DNA reads TGTGCCAGCGGAGAAGCCGGGACAGGGTATTTCGACGAGCAGTACTTC. This codes for CASGEAGTGYFDEQYF.

The J gene is TRBJ1-6, the V gene TRBV20-1, with a tentative D call TRBD1 (6 bases). V dropped 6 bases and J dropped 7 bases, with 28 bases sitting between them. CDR1 is DFQATT, CDR2 SNEGSKA, per germline (reference sequence). There are 18 residues in the CDR3. CDR3 sequence reads: CSAQSPGAYESINSPLHF. CDR3 nucleotides: TGCAGTGCCCAGTCCCCAGGGGCGTACGAATCCATCAATTCACCCCTCCACTTT.

The chain uses TRBV20-1 and TRBJ1-6; no reliable D call. The CDR3 covers 10 residues. Germline V gene data show CDR1 as DFQATT and CDR2 as SNEGSKA (reference sequence). V was trimmed by 3 bases and J by 10 bases, leaving 4 bases between them. CDR3 protein: CSASESPLHF. CDR3 DNA: TGCAGTGCTAGTGAATCACCCCTCCACTTT.

Many counts were recorded for this clonotype. The chain employs TRBV3-1 and TRBJ2-7; TRBD2 aligns across 13 bases. Trimming took 5 bases from V and 7 from J; bases not matched to a gene: 5. The germline V gene encodes CDR1 LGHDT and CDR2 YNNKEL (reference sequence). The CDR3 sequence is 14 residues long. The CDR3 sequence is CASSRTSGSREQYF. The DNA of the CDR3 is TGTGCCAGCAGCAGGACTAGCGGGAGCAGGGAGCAGTACTTC.

In the case of this clonotype: One end of the junction is discordant with germline, which a read error may explain. The chain employs TRBV5-1 and TRBJ1-5; D possibly corresponds to TRBD1 (5 bases). The V gene's germline CDR1 is SGHRS and CDR2 YFSETQ. The CDR3 loop spans 14 amino acids. The CDR3 sequence is CASSVSGIDQPQHF. The CDR3 nucleotides read TGTGCCAGCAGCGTGTCAGGGATCGATCAGCCCCAGCATTTT. Based on the CDR3 plus reference TRBV5-1 and TRBJ1-5, the full variable domain is KAGVTQTPRYLIKTRGQQVTLSCSPISGHRSVSWYQQTPGQGLQFLFEYFSETQRNKGNFPGRFSGRQFSNSRSEMNVSTLELGDSALYLCASSVSGIDQPQHFGDGTRLSIL.

In its sample, this clonotype was seen many times. J is TRBJ2-7 and V is TRBV29-1; 8 bases match TRBD1. CDR1 and CDR2 (germline): SQVTM, ANQGSEA. There are 13 residues in the CDR3. The V and J ends lost 5 bases and 4 bases, in that order; junction bases with no gene match: 7. CDR3 protein: CSVSSGTGYEQYF. CDR3 bases: TGCAGCGTTTCATCCGGGACAGGTTACGAGCAGTACTTC.

This clonotype was observed a handful of times. V is TRBV6-5 and J is TRBJ1-6; D is ambiguous. The V end lost 5 bases, the J end lost 0 bases, and 14 bases lay between the germline ends. Germline CDR1 is MNHEY and CDR2 is SVGAGI. The CDR3 has 17 amino acids. Here the CDR3 reads CASSNLARGSYNSPLHF. The DNA of the CDR3 is TGTGCCAGCAGTAACCTGGCTCGTGGCTCCTATAATTCACCCCTCCACTTT.

In this sample, this clonotype turned up many times. The chain combines TRBV20-1 with TRBJ2-5; 9 nucleotides agree with TRBD2. The V gene's germline CDR1 is DFQATT and CDR2 SNEGSKA (reference sequence). The trim removed 6 bases at V and 1 base at J, leaving 12 bases unmatched. The CDR3 consists of 16 residues. The DNA of the CDR3 is TGCAGTGCCCCACCACGCGCGGGAGGGCCCCAAGAGACCCAGTACTTC. Its protein is CSAPPRAGGPQETQYF.

This clonotype was recorded many times. The chain joins TRBV29-1 to TRBJ1-1; a weak D match, TRBD1 (6 bases). The CDR3 totals 12 residues. V was pared by 6 bases and J by 8 bases, with 16 bases between. Germline CDR1 reads SQVTM; CDR2 reads ANQGSEA. CDR3 region: CSVPAGVGEAFF. CDR3 in DNA: TGCAGCGTCCCCGCAGGGGTCGGCGAAGCTTTCTTT.

This clonotype showed up many times. V gene TRBV7-8 combines with J gene TRBJ1-6, with D possibly being TRBD1 (6 bases). Trimming removed 5 bases at V and 10 bases at J, with 21 bases between. There are 16 residues in the CDR3. The germline gives CDR1 SGHVS, CDR2 FQNEAQ. CDR3 sequence reads: CASSPPIWGPNSPLHF. The CDR3 DNA is TGTGCCAGCAGCCCCCCCATATGGGGGCCCAACTCACCCCTCCACTTT.

As to this clonotype: A junction end diverges from the germline sequence, so it may reflect a read error. The genes are TRBV5-1 and TRBJ1-2; D gene ambiguous. CDR3 length: 15 residues. The germline V gene has CDR1 SGHRS and CDR2 YFSETQ. The CDR3, as DNA: TGCGTCAGCAGCTTGGACCTGGGGAGCGGGTATGGCTACACCTTC. The encoded protein is CVSSLDLGSGYGYTF.

The chain is built from TRBV19 and TRBJ1-1, with D possibly being TRBD1 (5 bases). Trimming shortened V by 3 bases and J by 6 bases, and 8 bases separated the two germline ends. Per germline, CDR1 LNHDA and CDR2 SQIVND (reference sequence). The CDR3 consists of 12 residues. For the CDR3, the DNA is TGTGCCAGTAGTATGGGGGTCTCTGAAGCTTTCTTT. It yields the protein CASSMGVSEAFF. The complete variable domain, with remaining parts taken from reference TRBV19 and TRBJ1-1, reads DGGITQSPKYLFRKEGQNVTLSCEQNLNHDAMYWYRQDPGQGLRLIYYSQIVNDFQKGDIAEGYSVSREKKESFPLTVTSAQKNPTAFYLCASSMGVSEAFFGQGTRLTVV.

Worth noting for this clonotype: Given a much more abundant clone one base away, this may be a read error. CDR3: CASSRDAGQETQYF. In nucleotides, the CDR3 is TGTGCCAGCAGCCGAGATGCAGGGCAAGAGACCCAGTACTTC. The chain has TRBV14 and TRBJ2-5; TRBD1 might be the D (5 bases). V lost 4 bases, J lost 2 bases, and 11 bases lay in between. The germline V gene encodes CDR1 SGHDN and CDR2 FVKESK. The CDR3 has 14 residues. Using reference TRBV14 and TRBJ2-5 for the parts outside the CDR3, the full variable domain is EAGVTQFPSHSVIEKGQTVTLRCDPISGHDNLYWYRRVMGKEIKFLLHFVKESKQDESGMPNNRFLAERTGGTYSTLKVQPAELEDSGVYFCASSRDAGQETQYFGPGTRLLVL.

The chain joins TRBV3-1 to TRBJ2-2, with D possibly TRBD2 on 6 matching bases. The V end lost 1 base, the J end lost 7 bases, and 13 bases lay between the germline ends. The V gene's germline CDR1 is LGHDT and CDR2 YNNKEL (reference sequence). This CDR3 is built from 15 residues. DNA for the CDR3: TGTGCCAGCAGCCAAGCCGGAGGGCCTGGCGGGGAGCTGTTTTTT. Its translation is CASSQAGGPGGELFF.

This rearrangement joins TRBV29-1 to TRBJ1-2, with 10 bases identical to TRBD1. The CDR3 runs to 15 residues. With V trimmed by 2 bases and J by 2 bases, 5 bases remained unmatched. Germline CDR1 reads SQVTM; CDR2 reads ANQGSEA. The CDR3 DNA reads as TGCAGCGTTGAACCGGACAGGGGGGTCAACTATGGCTACACCTTC. Translated, it gives CSVEPDRGVNYGYTF.